Shown below are 5 T cell receptor beta chains from a single sample sequenced in a study of patients and donors after allogeneic stem cell transplantation. TCRdb recomputed calls from the RT-PCR reads with MiXCR, one row per CDR3 protein. The sample consists of some 60,000 distinct CDR3 sequences, about an eighth of them appearing once. Sequenced sample: blood, either unsorted or a sorted T cell fraction (not recorded which). Source of these receptors: a human donor who was either an allogeneic HSCT recipient or a stem cell or donor lymphocyte infusion donor (not recorded which). It is not recorded whose cells these are; they may come from a transplant donor.

V and J are TRBV6-5 and TRBJ2-7; D is uncertain. The germline V and J ends were trimmed by 7 bases and 6 bases, with 13 bases remaining between them. Germline V gives CDR1 MNHEY, CDR2 SVGAGI. The CDR3 consists of 12 residues. The CDR3 sequence: CASNRGGSEQYF. For the CDR3, the DNA is TGTGCCAGCAACCGAGGCGGCTCCGAGCAGTACTTC.

V is TRBV11-2 and J is TRBJ1-5; D not certain. Germline V lookup: CDR1 SGHAT, CDR2 FQNNGV. V was cut by 3 bases and J by 2 bases, with 11 bases left in between. This CDR3 has 15 residues. This CDR3 reads CASSFSGVRNQPQHF. The DNA of the CDR3 is TGTGCCAGCAGCTTTTCCGGGGTCCGCAATCAGCCCCAGCATTTT.

At least ten counts were recorded for this clonotype. The V gene is TRBV12-3 or TRBV12-4, the J gene TRBJ2-3; D is uncertain. The CDR3 sequence is 13 residues long. V lost 8 bases and J 2 bases, leaving 11 bases between the germline ends. In DNA, the CDR3 is TGTGCCAGCTCCGGCGTAGTCACAGATACGCAGTATTTT. Amino acid sequence: CASSGVVTDTQYF.

The chain joins TRBV11-2 to TRBJ2-2; 7 positions agree with TRBD1. The CDR3 contains 15 residues. V shed 0 bases and J 3 bases; nucleotides not matched to a gene: 1. Germline values: CDR1 SGHAT, CDR2 FQNNGV. This CDR3 reads CASSLDGTDTGELFF. In nucleotides, the CDR3 is TGTGCCAGCAGCTTAGATGGGACAGACACCGGGGAGCTGTTTTTT.

The V and J genes are TRBV13 and TRBJ2-3, with a weak D call TRBD2 (5 bases). In germline, CDR1 is PRHDT, CDR2 FYEKMQ (reference sequence). There are 15 residues in the CDR3. V was trimmed by 4 bases and J by 2 bases, leaving 13 bases between them. The CDR3, as DNA: TGTGCCAGCAGCTATGGGGAGAGAACCACAGATACGCAGTATTTT. It is translated as CASSYGERTTDTQYF. The full variable domain, completed using reference TRBV13 and TRBJ2-3, is AAGVIQSPRHLIKEKRETATLKCYPIPRHDTVYWYQQGPGQDPQFLISFYEKMQSDKGSIPDRFSAQQFSDYHSELNMSSLELGDSALYFCASSYGERTTDTQYFGPGTRLTVL.